The 28 T cell receptor beta chains below all came from one sample that was sequenced in a study of blood T cell repertoires in COVID-19. Assay: immunoSEQ multiplex PCR; the TCRdb copy retains only in-frame clones and omits some. Of a few hundred thousand clones listed, around 81% were seen once; the top ten hold roughly 2.4%. What was sequenced was peripheral blood. The receptors derive from a woman in her sixties or seventies with acute or convalescent COVID-19.

This chain connects TRBV4-1 to TRBJ1-1; D is undetermined. Germline V gene data show CDR1 as MGHRA and CDR2 as YSYEKL. Trimming pared 1 base from V and 7 bases from J, leaving 7 bases between. The CDR3 runs 12 residues. The CDR3 here is CASSQGAVEAFF. CDR3 DNA sequence: TGCGCCAGCAGCCAAGGGGCAGTTGAAGCTTTCTTT.

The genes are TRBV6-1 and TRBJ1-2, with TRBD1 identical over 8 bases. This CDR3 contains 15 residues. Per germline, CDR1 MNHNS and CDR2 SASEGT. J gave up 8 bases and V 1 base, and 9 bases lay outside the gene matches. The CDR3 loop is CASSEVAGGMRGYTF. The CDR3 DNA reads as TGTGCCAGCAGTGAAGTGGCAGGGGGCATGAGAGGCTACACCTTC.

A single count supports this clone. The rearrangement uses TRBV30 and TRBJ2-2, with TRBD2 as a possible D gene (5 bases). Germline V CDR1 and CDR2: GTSNPN, SVGIG (reference sequence). CDR3 length: 13 residues. Trimming took 3 bases from V and 3 from J, leaving 8 bases between them. This chain's CDR3 is CAWRLEYTGELFF. CDR3 sequence (DNA): TGTGCCTGGAGACTAGAATACACCGGGGAGCTGTTTTTT.

This chain uses TRBV5-6 with TRBJ2-3; no clear D gene. The length of the CDR3 is 13 residues. Trimming shortened V by 3 bases and J by 4 bases, and 9 bases separated the two germline ends. Looked up from germline, CDR1 is SGHDT and CDR2 is YYEEEE. CDR3 sequence: CASSSLGADTQYF. DNA of the CDR3: TGTGCCAGCAGCTCTCTAGGTGCAGATACGCAGTATTTT.

The sample holds a few counts of this clone. This chain joins TRBV28 and TRBJ1-2; 9 bases match TRBD1. Per germline, CDR1 MDHEN and CDR2 SYDVKM. The CDR3 totals 14 residues. Losses at the gene ends were 7 bases for V and 4 bases for J; bases not matched to a gene: 7. CDR3 DNA: TGTGCCAGCACCCCTACAGGGGGCGTCTATGGCTACACCTTC. Translation gives CASTPTGGVYGYTF.

The rearrangement joins TRBV7-2 to TRBJ1-3, with D possibly matching TRBD1 (6 bases). Germline-derived CDR1 and CDR2 are SGHTA and FQGNSA. V was shortened by 6 bases and J by 1 base, with 10 bases between the two germline ends. CDR3 size: 14 residues. This chain's CDR3 is CASRLQGSGNTIYF. DNA for the CDR3: TGTGCCAGCAGATTACAGGGTTCTGGAAACACCATATATTTT.

This clone has just a few counts. The chain joins TRBV9 to TRBJ2-7; TRBD1 is a possible D gene (5 bases). There are 13 residues in the CDR3. The germline V gene encodes CDR1 SGDLS and CDR2 YYNGEE. Trimming pared 0 bases from V and 6 bases from J, leaving 10 bases between. This CDR3 reads CASSVVGRGEQYF. The CDR3 DNA is TGTGCCAGCAGCGTAGTAGGAAGGGGCGAGCAGTACTTC.

This sequence joins TRBV14 and TRBJ1-6; 7 bases are a match to TRBD1. Per the germline V gene, CDR1 is SGHDN and CDR2 is FVKESK. The CDR3 runs to 16 residues. J was trimmed by 5 bases and V by 1 base; bases with no gene match: 5. The CDR3 nucleotides read TGTGCCAGCAGCCAAGCTAGGGGGCGAAATAATTCACCCCTCCACTTT. It yields the protein CASSQARGRNNSPLHF.

In nucleotides, the CDR3 is TGTGCCAGCAGCCCTACGACAGGGGTAGAGGGCTACACCTTC. Protein sequence: CASSPTTGVEGYTF. The rearrangement links TRBV3-1 (or the pseudogene TRBV3-2) to TRBJ1-2, with 8 bases fitting TRBD1. Germline lookup yields CDR1 LGHDT and CDR2 YNNKEL (reference sequence). The CDR3 sequence is 14 residues long. With 4 bases clipped from V and 8 bases from J, the junction kept 9 bases outside the gene matches.

Written as DNA, the CDR3 is TGTGCCAGCAGCTTAGCAGCGGGGAACAATGAGCAGTTCTTC. As protein: CASSLAAGNNEQFF. The chain carries TRBV7-2 and TRBJ2-1; 7 bases align to TRBD2. The CDR3 spans 14 residues. V shed 0 bases, J shed 5 bases, and the junction held 1 base outside the gene matches. The germline gives CDR1 SGHTA, CDR2 FQGNSA. The whole variable domain, remainder taken from reference TRBV7-2 and TRBJ2-1, is GAGVSQSPSNKVTEKGKDVELRCDPISGHTALYWYRQSLGQGLEFLIYFQGNSAPDKSGLPSDRFSAERTGGSVSTLTIQRTQQEDSAVYLCASSLAAGNNEQFFGPGTRLTVL.

This clone was found a few times. The CDR3 DNA reads TGCGCCAGCAGCTTGACTAGCGGGCCGAGCTCCTACAATGAGCAGTTCTTC. Protein product: CASSLTSGPSSYNEQFF. The chain joins TRBV5-1 to TRBJ2-1; 9 bases map to TRBD2. Germline-derived CDR1 and CDR2 are SGHRS and YFSETQ. J was trimmed by 0 bases and V by 1 base; bases with no gene match: 5. The CDR3 totals 17 residues.

The chain carries TRBV7-9 and TRBJ1-1; no clear D. Trimming removed 1 base from V and 1 base from J, with 16 bases in between. Germline V gene sequence: CDR1 SEHNR, CDR2 FQNEAQ (reference sequence). The CDR3 consists of 17 residues. CDR3 in DNA: TGTGCCAGCAGCTTAGGGTGGCGAGACACAAAGAACACTGAAGCTTTCTTT. It codes for CASSLGWRDTKNTEAFF.

V is TRBV19 and J is TRBJ2-1, with 7 positions matching TRBD1. In germline, CDR1 is LNHDA, CDR2 SQIVND (reference sequence). The CDR3 is made up of 16 amino acids. V was clipped by 9 bases and J by 8 bases; unmatched bases: 19. CDR3 nucleotides: TGTGCCAGCACAAAGACTACAGGGGCGGGCCTAGATGAGCAGTTCTTC. The encoded protein is CASTKTTGAGLDEQFF.

This chain joins TRBV28 and TRBJ2-7; D is possibly TRBD1 (6 bases). Germline V gene lookup returns CDR1 MDHEN and CDR2 SYDVKM. Trimming removed 8 bases from V and 5 bases from J, with 16 bases in between. The CDR3 runs 13 residues. CDR3 bases: TGTGCCAGCCTCCGGACAGAAACCCACGAGCAGTACTTC. Its translation: CASLRTETHEQYF.

The rearrangement links TRBV4-2 to TRBJ2-2; D is uncertain. The germline V gene has CDR1 LGHNA and CDR2 YNFKEQ. V lost 1 base and J lost 6, with 9 bases in between. The CDR3 runs 14 residues. CDR3 amino acids: CASSQVSVSGELFF. The CDR3 DNA reads as TGTGCCAGCAGCCAAGTCTCTGTGTCCGGGGAGCTGTTTTTT.

The rearrangement joins TRBV19 to TRBJ1-6; 7 bases map to TRBD1. The length of the CDR3 is 16 residues. CDR1 is LNHDA and CDR2 is SQIVND in the germline V gene (reference sequence). V lost 4 bases and J lost 6; bases outside the gene matches: 9. CDR3 amino acids: CASSTRTGVGNSPLHF. Written as DNA, the CDR3 is TGTGCCAGTAGTACCCGAACAGGGGTGGGTAATTCACCCCTCCACTTT.

The J gene is TRBJ1-2, the V gene TRBV3-1 (or the pseudogene TRBV3-2); 11 nucleotides match TRBD1. The germline V gene has CDR1 LGHDT and CDR2 YNNKEL (reference sequence). The CDR3 extends over 18 amino acids. V gave up 1 base and J gave up 1 base; unmatched junction bases: 8. CDR3 amino acids: CASSQVRDRGSGNYGYTF. The CDR3 region has the DNA TGTGCCAGCAGCCAAGTGAGGGACAGGGGGTCCGGTAACTATGGCTACACCTTC.

This chain connects TRBV6-5 to TRBJ2-7; possible D gene TRBD2, 6 bases. Trimming cost V 7 bases and J 1 base, with 11 bases left between them. Germline V gene lookup returns CDR1 MNHEY and CDR2 SVGAGI. This CDR3 contains 13 residues. As DNA, the CDR3 is TGTGCCAGCATGATGGCGGGATCCTACGAGCAGTACTTC. Protein: CASMMAGSYEQYF.

This clone has a handful of counts. This chain uses TRBV19 with TRBJ1-6, with D tentatively TRBD1 (5 bases). Germline values: CDR1 LNHDA, CDR2 SQIVND (reference sequence). The CDR3 loop spans 12 amino acids. Trimming left V 5 bases short and J 14 bases short, with 13 bases between. The CDR3 DNA reads TGTGCCAGTAGTGCCCAGGGTTGGACCCTCCACTTT. The encoded protein is CASSAQGWTLHF.

This sequence joins TRBV15 and TRBJ1-4; the match to TRBD1 covers 8 bases. Per germline, CDR1 LNHNV and CDR2 YYDKDF (reference sequence). This CDR3 contains 17 residues. V shed 1 base, J shed 5 bases, and the junction held 9 bases outside the gene matches. This CDR3 is CATSRGRNTGGNEKLFF. The CDR3 DNA is TGTGCCACCAGCAGAGGCCGGAATACAGGGGGGAATGAAAAACTGTTTTTT.

The chain couples TRBV7-9 to TRBJ2-7; TRBD1 might be the D (6 bases). The germline gives CDR1 SEHNR, CDR2 FQNEAQ (reference sequence). This CDR3 is 14 amino acids long. With 5 bases removed from V and 4 bases from J, the gap between germline ends came to 15 bases. The chain's CDR3 is CASSLVTGSYEQYF. The CDR3 DNA sequence: TGTGCCAGCAGCCTTGTTACAGGGTCGTACGAGCAGTACTTC.

This clone was observed once. A read error may produce the germline difference seen at one junction end. The rearrangement joins TRBV6-2 or TRBV6-3 to TRBJ1-2, with D unresolved. Germline V gives CDR1 MNHEY, CDR2 SVGEGT. The CDR3 sequence is 11 residues long. The CDR3, as DNA: TGTGCCAGCAGCCGAAACTTTGGCTACACCTTC. This translates into CASSRNFGYTF.

The chain combines TRBV5-4 with TRBJ2-3, with D perhaps TRBD2 (6 bases). The V end was cut by 7 bases, the J end by 3 bases, with 12 bases between. In germline, CDR1 is SGHNT, CDR2 YYREEE (reference sequence). The CDR3 is made up of 13 amino acids. The chain's CDR3 is CASYGLSTDTQYF. CDR3 coding DNA: TGTGCCAGCTATGGACTATCGACAGATACGCAGTATTTT.

The chain uses TRBV5-1 and TRBJ2-3; TRBD2 is a possible D gene (6 bases). CDR1 and CDR2 (germline): SGHRS, YFSETQ. Trimming removed 3 bases from V and 2 bases from J, with 10 bases in between. CDR3 length: 14 residues. The CDR3 region is CASSSRGNTDTQYF. The CDR3 nucleotides read TGCGCCAGCAGCTCTCGGGGGAACACAGATACGCAGTATTTT. The variable domain in full, with the rest retrieved from reference TRBV5-1 and TRBJ2-3, is KAGVTQTPRYLIKTRGQQVTLSCSPISGHRSVSWYQQTPGQGLQFLFEYFSETQRNKGNFPGRFSGRQFSNSRSEMNVSTLELGDSALYLCASSSRGNTDTQYFGPGTRLTVL.

The rearrangement links TRBV4-3 to TRBJ2-5, with 9 nucleotides matching TRBD2. J gave up 5 bases and V 3 bases, and 7 bases lay outside the gene matches. This CDR3 region has 15 residues. Germline assignment: CDR1 LGHNA and CDR2 YSLEER. In DNA form, the CDR3 reads TGCGCCAGCAGCCAGCAGGCGGGGGGGCAGGAGACCCAGTACTTC. It is translated as CASSQQAGGQETQYF.

The chain links TRBV24-1 to TRBJ2-7; TRBD1 is a possible D gene (6 bases). This CDR3 has 14 amino acids. V dropped 3 bases and J dropped 2 bases, with 10 bases sitting between them. CDR1 KGHDR and CDR2 SFDVKD come from the germline V gene. This CDR3 reads CATSDNRVPYEQYF. In nucleotides, the CDR3 is TGTGCCACCAGTGATAACAGGGTTCCCTACGAGCAGTACTTC.

This chain joins TRBV4-2 and TRBJ1-2; D is unresolved. The length of the CDR3 is 14 residues. Trimming removed 4 bases from V and 4 bases from J, with 13 bases in between. From germline, CDR1 is LGHNA and CDR2 YNFKEQ. CDR3 bases: TGTGCCAGCAGCCCCAACACAGTTTCCTATGGCTACACCTTC. It yields the protein CASSPNTVSYGYTF.

V gene TRBV7-2 combines with J gene TRBJ1-3; perhaps TRBD1 as D (6 bases). This CDR3 spans 16 amino acids. Germline lookup yields CDR1 SGHTA and CDR2 FQGNSA. V gave up 2 bases and J gave up 2 bases, with 13 bases separating them. In DNA form, the CDR3 reads TGTGCCAGCAGCTTAACAGGGTTTCTTGCTGGAAACACCATATATTTT. Translating gives CASSLTGFLAGNTIYF.